This T cell receptor beta chain appears in the sequencing data of a study of cytomegalovirus exposure and HLA in healthy donors. The CDR3 is made up of 13 amino acids. Germline V gene lookup returns CDR1 LNHDA and CDR2 SQIVND (reference sequence). V was pared by 3 bases and J by 5 bases, with 10 bases between. Worth noting for this clone: No antigen is known for it.

Whole-study results and caveats: Rarity characterized most TCR sequences, yet some public TCRs appeared in many donors. Diagnosis of cytomegalovirus status made by the classifier reportedly showed high specificity and sensitivity.

Assay: immunoSEQ multiplex PCR; the TCRdb copy retains only in-frame clones and omits some. Here the sample spans about 100,000 clones, about 95% being singletons. The receptor comes from a woman under 30 in good health and CMV-seronegative. Sequenced: PBMCs. The rearrangement uses TRBV19 and TRBJ2-5; no clear D. CDR3 nucleotides: TGTGCCAGTAGTATTGGAGAGTGGGAGACCCAGTACTTC. Protein: CASSIGEWETQYF.